This T cell receptor (beta chain) was documented in a study of T-cell reconstitution after alpha-beta-depleted transplantation in children. General study points: Several hundred expanded graft clones reportedly were the source of alpha-beta T cells about two months after transplant. At day 60, the high TCRbeta diversity found in some patients originated from recipient T cells and thymic progenitors that had survived. After one year, T-cell counts and TCRbeta diversity mostly came from new T cells.

Germline CDR1 reads SGHTA; CDR2 reads FQGNSA. Trimming cost V 5 bases and J 2 bases; bases outside gene matches: 4. CDR3 length: 14 amino acids. Library preparation (for TCRbeta) was performed with unique molecular identifiers. TCRdb ran MiXCR on the PCR reads and lists one entry per CDR3 protein. The sample shows some 150,000 distinct CDR3 sequences, around 8.5% of them seen only once. This clonotype was seen repeatedly, ten times or more. Its antigen remains unknown. V and J are TRBV7-2 and TRBJ1-2, with 8 bases aligning to TRBD1. The material was PBMCs, mostly from graft donor cells, obtained 180 days after TCRalphabeta/CD19-depleted stem cell transplant. The clonotype was recovered from a female patient aged 2-15 years who had a stem cell transplant for congenital amegakaryocytic thrombocytopenia, so the T cells may come from the graft donor. The CDR3 reads CASSIGQGNYGYTF. The CDR3 bases are TGTGCCAGCAGCATTGGACAGGGCAACTATGGCTACACCTTC. The full variable domain, in which reference TRBV7-2 and TRBJ1-2 provide the parts outside the CDR3, is GAGVSQSPSNKVTEKGKDVELRCDPISGHTALYWYRQSLGQGLEFLIYFQGNSAPDKSGLPSDRFSAERTGGSVSTLTIQRTQQEDSAVYLCASSIGQGNYGYTFGSGTRLTVV.